One sample yielded the 4 T cell receptor beta chains listed below, sequenced in a study of T cell responses to AZD1222 COVID-19 vaccine. TCRdb's table, derived via immunoSEQ multiplex PCR, lists solely in-frame clones and lacks some. Of roughly 100,000 clones detected, around 87% appear once; the ten largest clones hold 2% to 3%. The sequences come from peripheral blood, collected on day 0 of AZD1222 vaccination. These receptors were obtained from an adult in good health.

This chain joins TRBV2 and TRBJ1-6; a weak D match, TRBD1 (5 bases). The length of the CDR3 is 15 residues. The germline V gene encodes CDR1 SNHLY and CDR2 FYNNEI. Trimming stripped 8 bases from V and 3 bases from J, with 14 bases between. This CDR3 reads CASRTLTLYNSPLHF. The DNA for the CDR3 is TGTGCCAGCCGGACACTGACCCTCTATAATTCACCCCTCCACTTT.

J is TRBJ1-2 and V is TRBV4-1; D ambiguous. Germline lookup yields CDR1 MGHRA and CDR2 YSYEKL. This CDR3 is 11 amino acids long. V lost 5 bases and J 8 bases, leaving 9 bases between the germline ends. The CDR3: CASSSHLGYTF. The CDR3 nucleotides read TGCGCCAGCAGCTCCCACCTCGGCTACACCTTC.

The chain uses TRBV4-1 and TRBJ1-2; D is unresolved. The CDR3 is 17 residues long. V gave up 5 bases and J gave up 4 bases, with 23 bases separating them. The germline V gene has CDR1 MGHRA and CDR2 YSYEKL. Here the CDR3 DNA reads TGCGCCAGCAGCAGCGTTCCGGGTGGAGGGTCTACCTATGGCTACACCTTC. Protein: CASSSVPGGGSTYGYTF.

The rearrangement joins TRBV19 to TRBJ1-5, with D unresolved. Germline V gene sequence: CDR1 LNHDA, CDR2 SQIVND (reference sequence). With 7 bases removed from V and 8 bases from J, the gap between germline ends came to 15 bases. This CDR3 is built from 13 residues. The CDR3 loop is CASTTRLDEPQHF. The CDR3 DNA reads as TGTGCCAGTACCACCCGCCTTGATGAGCCCCAGCATTTT.